These 16 T cell receptor beta chains were all obtained from the same sample, sequenced in a study of vaccination and CD4 T cells after COVID-19 (dated by TCRdb to 2021 to 2024). These receptors have no identified antigens. The library was generated by PCR. Sequencing was carried out with an Illumina iSeq 100. DNA from cultured CD4+ T cells underwent TCR sequencing with the Oncomine TCR Beta short-read assay at the Johns Hopkins FTIC core. TCRdb trimmed the raw reads at Q25, called clones with MiXCR and kept productive beta chains. Rows with one shared CDR3 protein collapse into an entry with the most common genes and DNA. For this sample the table gives a few thousand distinct CDR3 sequences, of which 40% to 45% were detected only once. The ten largest clones represent roughly three fifths of the sample. Explained via the paper, the treatment or condition label denotes: roughly ten-day PBMC culture with coronavirus spike peptide pools or control peptides (ViraFEST assay).

The sequenced sample consisted of CD4+ T cells from blood, cultured in vitro. These receptor sequences come from a human donor who had recovered from COVID-19.

This clonotype was counted between two and nine times. The chain recombines TRBV20-1 with TRBJ1-1; D is perhaps TRBD1 (6 bases). The CDR3 totals 16 residues. The germline V and J ends were trimmed by 5 bases and 5 bases, with 24 bases remaining between them. Per the germline V gene, CDR1 is DFQATT and CDR2 is SNEGSKA (reference sequence). The CDR3 protein is CSARNTGPGMRTEAFF. CDR3 sequence (DNA): TGCAGTGCTCGTAATACAGGGCCTGGAATGAGGACTGAAGCTTTCTTT.

This clonotype is labeled medium-sized. This chain joins TRBV6-1 and TRBJ1-2; tentatively, D is TRBD1 (5 bases). The CDR3 totals 15 residues. V lost 4 bases and J 2 bases, leaving 14 bases between the germline ends. Per the germline V gene, CDR1 is MNHNS and CDR2 is SASEGT. CDR3 sequence (DNA): TGTGCCAGCAGTGCTTCTGACAGTGTCAACTATGGCTACACCTTC. It encodes CASSASDSVNYGYTF.

This chain links TRBV18 with TRBJ2-5; D may match TRBD1 or TRBD2 (5 bases each). Germline loops: CDR1 KGHSH, CDR2 LQKENI. Trimming pared 6 bases from V and 2 bases from J, leaving 13 bases between. This CDR3 is built from 14 residues. DNA for the CDR3: TGTGCCAGCTCGCTCCCGGGACCTCAAGAGACCCAGTACTTC. Protein sequence: CASSLPGPQETQYF.

The rearrangement joins TRBV2 to TRBJ2-1, with 14 nucleotides matching TRBD2. CDR1 and CDR2 from the germline V gene are SNHLY and FYNNEI. The CDR3 has 16 residues. J was trimmed by 6 bases and V by 6 bases; bases with no gene match: 7. In nucleotides, the CDR3 is TGTGCCAGCAGGGGACTAGCGGGAGTGTTGGTCAATGAGCAGTTCTTC. Encoded protein: CASRGLAGVLVNEQFF. Based on the CDR3 plus reference TRBV2 and TRBJ2-1, the full variable domain is EPEVTQTPSHQVTQMGQEVILRCVPISNHLYFYWYRQILGQKVEFLVSFYNNEISEKSEIFDDQFSVERPDGSNFTLKIRSTKLEDSAMYFCASRGLAGVLVNEQFFGPGTRLTVL.

A remark on this clonotype: Mismatch with germline at one junction end may stem from a read error. The chain links TRBV6-1 to TRBJ1-1; D is possibly TRBD1 (6 bases). CDR3 length: 13 amino acids. Germline assignment: CDR1 MNHNS and CDR2 SASEGT. The CDR3: CASSRGRNTEAIF. The CDR3 DNA reads as TGTGCCAGCAGTAGGGGGAGAAACACTGAAGCTATCTTT.

This clonotype appeared a few times. The genes are TRBV19 and TRBJ2-5, with unresolved D. Germline V gene lookup returns CDR1 LNHDA and CDR2 SQIVND (reference sequence). CDR3 length: 14 residues. Trimming took 2 bases from V and 1 from J, leaving 8 bases between them. This CDR3 reads CASSILGSQETQYF. The CDR3 nucleotides are TGTGCCAGTAGTATATTGGGGTCCCAAGAGACCCAGTACTTC.

This clonotype was found a few times. The chain uses TRBV6-4 and TRBJ1-1, with a weak D call TRBD1 (6 bases). The CDR3 is 13 amino acids. V lost 5 bases, J lost 1 base, and 8 bases lay in between. CDR1 and CDR2 (germline): MRHNA, SNTAGT. The CDR3 DNA sequence: TGTGCCAGCAGTCTGGACAGGAACACTGAAGCTTTCTTT. Protein sequence: CASSLDRNTEAFF.

This chain connects TRBV20-1 to TRBJ2-5; D unresolved. Trimming removed 0 bases at V and 1 base at J, with 12 bases between. CDR1 is DFQATT, CDR2 SNEGSKA, per germline (reference sequence). This CDR3 has 15 amino acids. The CDR3 reads CSARDTARIQETQYF. As DNA, the CDR3 is TGCAGTGCTAGAGATACTGCCAGGATCCAAGAGACCCAGTACTTC.

This clonotype was detected only a few times. The chain employs TRBV20-1 and TRBJ2-2; 10 bases are a match to TRBD2. The trim removed 6 bases at V and 7 bases at J, leaving 2 bases unmatched. There are 12 residues in the CDR3. Germline values: CDR1 DFQATT, CDR2 SNEGSKA (reference sequence). CDR3 sequence: CSAGLAHGELFF. CDR3 nucleotide sequence: TGCAGTGCGGGACTAGCGCACGGGGAGCTGTTTTTT.

The V and J genes are TRBV20-1 and TRBJ2-7, with TRBD2 as a possible D gene (6 bases). Trimming pared 1 base from V and 3 bases from J, leaving 10 bases between. There are 13 residues in the CDR3. Germline CDR1 is DFQATT and CDR2 is SNEGSKA (reference sequence). The chain's CDR3 is CSARAGGNYEQYF. The CDR3 DNA follows: TGCAGTGCTAGAGCCGGCGGGAACTACGAGCAGTACTTC.

The table lists this clonotype with a few counts. The chain links TRBV11-3 to TRBJ1-1; D not resolved. Germline CDR1 and CDR2: SGHNT and YENEEA. This CDR3 contains 12 residues. V lost 5 bases to trimming and J lost 3 bases, with 7 bases between them. CDR3 region: CASSQPHTEAFF. In DNA form, the CDR3 reads TGTGCCAGCAGCCAACCACACACTGAAGCTTTCTTT. The full variable domain, rest sourced from reference TRBV11-3 and TRBJ1-1, is EAGVVQSPRYKIIEKKQPVAFWCNPISGHNTLYWYLQNLGQGPELLIRYENEEAVDDSQLPKDRFSAERLKGVDSTLKIQPAELGDSAVYLCASSQPHTEAFFGQGTRLTVV.

This clonotype was picked up a small number of times. The rearrangement uses TRBV20-1 and TRBJ2-7, with D hard to call. V lost 1 base and J 0 bases, leaving 7 bases between the germline ends. Germline CDR1 DFQATT, CDR2 SNEGSKA (reference sequence). This CDR3 is built from 13 residues. As DNA, the CDR3 is TGCAGTGCTAGAGTTACAGCCTCCTACGAGCAGTACTTC. This encodes CSARVTASYEQYF.

This clonotype has more than one count but fewer than ten. This chain links TRBV20-1 with TRBJ1-5; no reliable D call. Per germline, CDR1 DFQATT and CDR2 SNEGSKA (reference sequence). The V and J ends lost 3 bases and 4 bases respectively, with 13 bases between them. The CDR3 sequence is 14 residues long. Here the CDR3 reads CSASHGLLNQPQHF. As DNA, the CDR3 is TGCAGTGCTAGTCACGGCTTACTAAATCAGCCCCAGCATTTT.

In this sample, this clonotype turned up a few times. The chain is built from TRBV4-3 and TRBJ2-5; TRBD2 aligns across 13 bases. CDR3 length equals 19 residues. The V and J ends lost 2 bases and 5 bases, in that order; junction bases with no gene match: 14. Germline assignment: CDR1 LGHNA and CDR2 YSLEER. The CDR3 nucleotides are TGCGCCAGCAGCCAACGCCTAAGGACTAGCGGGAGTCCCGGGGAGACCCAGTACTTC. It yields the protein CASSQRLRTSGSPGETQYF.

This clonotype came up a few times. This chain connects TRBV7-9 to TRBJ2-4; D is unresolved. V shed 2 bases and J shed 0 bases, with 14 bases lying between them. CDR3 size: 17 residues. CDR1 and CDR2 (germline): SEHNR, FQNEAQ (reference sequence). CDR3 region: CASSLKQPFLAKNIQYF. DNA for the CDR3: TGTGCCAGCAGCTTAAAACAGCCGTTCCTAGCCAAAAACATTCAGTACTTC.

This clonotype is termed medium-sized. The chain couples TRBV18 to TRBJ2-3; D may be TRBD1 (6 bases). V was cut by 3 bases and J by 0 bases, with 10 bases left in between. In germline, CDR1 is KGHSH, CDR2 LQKENI. The CDR3 extends over 15 amino acids. The CDR3 is CASSPRQGSTDTQYF. The CDR3 DNA reads TGTGCCAGCTCACCTAGGCAGGGGAGCACAGATACGCAGTATTTT.